The rows below give T cell receptor beta chains drawn from one sample of a study of T cell responses to AZD1222 COVID-19 vaccine. Here immunoSEQ multiplex PCR was the method, and the copy in TCRdb shows in-frame clones only, minus some. The table shows 110,000 to 150,000 clones, with over 85% occurring only once. The specimen was peripheral blood, collected on day 0 of AZD1222 vaccination. These receptor sequences come from an adult in good health. Each CDR3 is given with its conserved first and last residue. The D gene is left open where the match is weak. Some rows mark clone size as missing; the rest say once, few, many or name a class of expanded clone.

J	V	D	size	length	CDR3	DNA
TRBJ2-7	TRBV12-3/TRBV12-4	TRBD2	-	13	CASSFQRDYEQYF	TGTGCCAGCAGTTTCCAGCGGGACTACGAGCAGTACTTC
TRBJ2-1	TRBV12-3/TRBV12-4	-	-	12	CASSSVTREQFF	TGTGCCAGCAGTTCCGTAACTCGGGAGCAGTTCTTC
TRBJ2-3	TRBV14	-	-	18	CASSPKILGRRDTDTQYF	TGTGCCAGCAGCCCTAAGATCCTAGGGAGACGGGACACAGATACGCAGTATTTT
TRBJ2-3	TRBV24-1	-	-	13	CATSDQGEDTQYF	TGTGCCACCAGTGACCAAGGGGAGGATACGCAGTATTTT
TRBJ2-7	TRBV5-1	TRBD1	-	15	CASSLGGQGRDEQYF	TGCGCCAGCAGCTTGGGGGGACAGGGCCGGGACGAGCAGTACTTC
TRBJ1-1	TRBV19	TRBD1	-	14	CASNGVRGFTEAFF	TGTGCCAGTAACGGTGTCAGGGGGTTTACTGAAGCTTTCTTT
TRBJ2-2	TRBV10-3	-	-	15	CATQGGQTNTGELFF	TGTGCCACCCAGGGCGGTCAGACAAACACCGGGGAGCTGTTTTTT
TRBJ2-7	TRBV7-3	-	-	13	CASSLAHNYEQYF	TGTGCCAGCAGCCTAGCCCATAACTACGAGCAGTACTTC
TRBJ2-7	TRBV27	-	-	15	CASSLFDGSSYEQYF	TGTGCCAGCAGTCTTTTCGACGGGAGCTCCTACGAGCAGTACTTC
TRBJ1-2	TRBV29-1	-	-	14	CSVQRDLDKTGYTF	TGCAGCGTCCAACGGGACCTAGACAAAACGGGCTACACCTTC
TRBJ2-7	TRBV6-5	-	-	12	CASRPRPGQQYF	TGTGCCAGCAGACCTAGACCGGGACAACAGTACTTC
TRBJ2-6	TRBV28	TRBD1	-	17	CASSFGDRGSGANVLTF	TGTGCCAGCAGTTTTGGAGACAGGGGGAGTGGGGCCAACGTCCTGACTTTC
TRBJ2-1	TRBV2	TRBD2	-	15	CASRELAGVGNEQFF	TGTGCCAGCAGGGAACTAGCGGGAGTAGGGAATGAGCAGTTCTTC
TRBJ1-2	TRBV6-5	-	-	13	CASSPWGIYGYTF	TGTGCCAGCTCTCCCTGGGGTATCTATGGCTACACCTTC
TRBJ1-2	TRBV12-3/TRBV12-4	-	-	13	CASSLAGIYGYTF	TGTGCCAGCAGTTTAGCAGGGATCTATGGCTACACCTTC
TRBJ2-3	TRBV19	-	few	15	CASKDLAARTDTQYF	TGTGCCAGTAAAGACCTGGCAGCGAGAACAGATACGCAGTATTTT
TRBJ2-3	TRBV5-1	-	-	16	CASSLVGDSLSGASYF	TGCGCCAGCAGCTTGGTTGGGGACAGTTTAAGCGGGGCCTCTTATTTT
TRBJ2-7	TRBV5-1	TRBD2	-	15	CASSLVASGRDEQYF	TGCGCCAGCAGCTTGGTAGCTAGCGGGAGGGACGAGCAGTACTTC
TRBJ2-7	TRBV30	TRBD1	once	13	CAWRTPGGYEQYF	TGTGCCTGGAGAACTCCAGGGGGATACGAGCAGTACTTC
TRBJ2-1	TRBV19	-	-	17	CASSISTSGVRVNEQFF	TGTGCCAGTAGTATTTCGACCTCAGGGGTGAGGGTAAATGAGCAGTTCTTC
TRBJ1-1	TRBV7-3	TRBD1	-	13	CASSLDRDTEAFF	TGTGCCAGCAGTTTGGACAGGGACACTGAAGCTTTCTTT
TRBJ1-1	TRBV9	-	-	13	CASSVGLDTEAFF	TGTGCCAGCAGCGTAGGATTAGACACTGAAGCTTTCTTT
TRBJ1-4	TRBV7-9	TRBD1	-	19	CASSFVTGQASATNEKLFF	TGTGCCAGCAGCTTCGTGACGGGACAGGCTTCTGCAACTAATGAAAAACTGTTTTTT
TRBJ1-5	TRBV25-1	-	-	16	CASSEGGGATNQPQHF	TGTGCCAGCAGTGAGGGGGGGGGAGCGACTAATCAGCCCCAGCATTTT
TRBJ1-1	TRBV7-8	-	-	14	CASKSRTEDTEAFF	TGTGCCAGCAAGTCCAGGACGGAGGACACTGAAGCTTTCTTT
TRBJ2-7	TRBV18	-	-	13	CASSPPSSDEQYF	TGTGCCAGCTCACCACCGAGTAGCGACGAGCAGTACTTC
TRBJ2-7	TRBV6-5	-	-	13	CASSPTTFYEQYF	TGTGCCAGCAGTCCGACTACCTTCTACGAGCAGTACTTC
TRBJ2-7	TRBV15	-	once	15	CATSRDTVFSYEQYF	TGTGCCACCAGCAGAGATACAGTCTTCTCCTACGAGCAGTACTTC
TRBJ2-7	TRBV27	-	-	11	CASSSKYEQYF	TGTGCCAGCAGTTCCAAATACGAGCAGTACTTC
TRBJ1-1	TRBV5-1	TRBD1	-	16	CASRLSEGQPDSKAFF	TGCGCCAGCCGACTTTCAGAGGGACAGCCGGACTCGAAAGCTTTCTTT
TRBJ1-1	TRBV5-4	-	-	13	CASSWDSNTEAFF	TGTGCCAGCAGCTGGGACTCGAACACTGAAGCTTTCTTT
TRBJ1-1	TRBV19	-	-	13	CASTRAGRIEAFF	TGTGCCAGTACTCGTGCAGGGCGAATTGAAGCTTTCTTT
TRBJ1-1	TRBV5-6	-	-	13	CASSPPDSTEAFF	TGTGCCAGCAGCCCCCCCGACAGCACTGAAGCTTTCTTT
TRBJ1-5	TRBV19	TRBD1	few	15	CASSLLLQGAQPQHF	TGTGCCAGTAGTCTTCTCCTACAGGGGGCTCAGCCCCAGCATTTT
TRBJ1-2	TRBV19	TRBD1	-	15	CASTGAIEKNYGYTF	TGTGCCAGCACAGGGGCCATAGAGAAAAACTATGGCTACACCTTC
TRBJ1-2	TRBV19	-	-	13	CASSILITYGYTF	TGTGCCAGTAGTATTCTGATAACTTATGGCTACACCTTC
TRBJ2-1	TRBV25-1	TRBD1	-	14	CASSLTGGDDEQFF	TGTGCCAGCAGTTTGACAGGGGGAGACGATGAGCAGTTCTTC
TRBJ2-5	TRBV12-3/TRBV12-4	-	-	12	CASSLIWETQYF	TGTGCCAGCAGTTTAATTTGGGAGACCCAGTACTTC
TRBJ2-1	TRBV7-9	-	-	18	CASSLVGYGSEVPNEQFF	TGTGCCAGCAGCTTAGTGGGGTACGGGTCAGAGGTCCCCAATGAGCAGTTCTTC
TRBJ1-5	TRBV4-1	-	-	16	CASSQALGYSNQPQHF	TGCGCCAGCAGCCAAGCTCTGGGTTATAGCAATCAGCCCCAGCATTTT
TRBJ1-2	TRBV5-1	TRBD1	once	15	CASSPSQGKPYGYTF	TGCGCCAGCAGCCCGTCACAGGGGAAGCCCTATGGCTACACCTTC
TRBJ2-7	TRBV14	-	-	15	CASSQTPGQRYEQYF	TGTGCCAGCAGCCAAACGCCGGGACAAAGATACGAGCAGTACTTC
TRBJ1-5	TRBV11-2	-	-	15	CASSLGGVSGQPQHF	TGTGCCAGCAGCTTAGGGGGAGTATCGGGTCAGCCCCAGCATTTT
TRBJ1-1	TRBV10-1	-	-	15	CAPRGGSRMNTEAFF	TGCGCCCCCCGGGGGGGGTCTAGGATGAACACTGAAGCTTTCTTT
TRBJ1-2	TRBV3-1/TRBV3-2	-	-	14	CASSQVRDSYGYTF	TGTGCCAGCAGCCAAGTAAGGGACTCCTATGGCTACACCTTC
TRBJ2-3	TRBV19	TRBD2	-	15	CASRGTSGISDTQYF	TGTGCCAGTAGGGGGACTAGCGGGATCTCAGATACGCAGTATTTT
TRBJ2-3	TRBV21-1	-	-	15	CASSTGLASTDTQYF	TGTGCCAGCAGCACGGGACTAGCGAGCACAGATACGCAGTATTTT
TRBJ2-4	TRBV19	TRBD1	-	16	CASSPTGTGALGIQYF	TGTGCCAGTAGTCCAACCGGGACAGGGGCCTTAGGGATTCAGTACTTC
TRBJ1-4	TRBV5-1	-	-	16	CASSLVVGATNEKLFF	TGCGCCAGCAGCTTGGTTGTGGGGGCGACTAATGAAAAACTGTTTTTT
TRBJ1-6	TRBV5-6	TRBD1	-	15	CASSHIQGANSPLHF	TGTGCCAGCAGCCATATTCAGGGGGCCAATTCACCCCTCCACTTT
TRBJ2-5	TRBV30	-	-	13	CAWSGGGRETQYF	TGTGCCTGGAGTGGAGGAGGGAGGGAGACCCAGTACTTC
TRBJ2-2	TRBV6-1	TRBD2	-	16	CASSESNGGVIGELFF	TGTGCCAGCAGTGAATCGAACGGGGGGGTAATCGGGGAGCTGTTTTTT
TRBJ2-1	TRBV12-3/TRBV12-4	-	-	11	CASSLGNEQFF	TGTGCCAGCAGTTTAGGCAATGAGCAGTTCTTC
TRBJ2-1	TRBV7-3	TRBD2	-	17	CASSLTGSGTIRDEQFF	TGTGCCAGCAGCTTAACCGGAAGCGGGACCATCAGGGATGAGCAGTTCTTC
TRBJ2-1	TRBV24-1	-	-	15	CATSASGQNYDEQFF	TGTGCCACCAGTGCCAGTGGACAGAATTATGATGAGCAGTTCTTC
TRBJ2-3	TRBV27	TRBD2	-	17	CASSLFPREASTDTQYF	TGTGCCAGCAGTTTATTCCCCCGGGAGGCTAGCACAGATACGCAGTATTTT
TRBJ1-2	TRBV19	TRBD1	-	16	CASSARDRAVGYGYTF	TGTGCCAGTAGTGCCCGGGACAGGGCGGTTGGCTATGGCTACACCTTC
TRBJ2-1	TRBV4-2	TRBD2	-	18	CASSLRTSGGISYNEQFF	TGTGCCAGCAGCCTCCGTACTAGCGGGGGTATCTCCTACAATGAGCAGTTCTTC
TRBJ1-2	TRBV11-3	-	-	13	CASSLSQGYGYTF	TGTGCCAGCAGCTTAAGTCAGGGTTATGGCTACACCTTC